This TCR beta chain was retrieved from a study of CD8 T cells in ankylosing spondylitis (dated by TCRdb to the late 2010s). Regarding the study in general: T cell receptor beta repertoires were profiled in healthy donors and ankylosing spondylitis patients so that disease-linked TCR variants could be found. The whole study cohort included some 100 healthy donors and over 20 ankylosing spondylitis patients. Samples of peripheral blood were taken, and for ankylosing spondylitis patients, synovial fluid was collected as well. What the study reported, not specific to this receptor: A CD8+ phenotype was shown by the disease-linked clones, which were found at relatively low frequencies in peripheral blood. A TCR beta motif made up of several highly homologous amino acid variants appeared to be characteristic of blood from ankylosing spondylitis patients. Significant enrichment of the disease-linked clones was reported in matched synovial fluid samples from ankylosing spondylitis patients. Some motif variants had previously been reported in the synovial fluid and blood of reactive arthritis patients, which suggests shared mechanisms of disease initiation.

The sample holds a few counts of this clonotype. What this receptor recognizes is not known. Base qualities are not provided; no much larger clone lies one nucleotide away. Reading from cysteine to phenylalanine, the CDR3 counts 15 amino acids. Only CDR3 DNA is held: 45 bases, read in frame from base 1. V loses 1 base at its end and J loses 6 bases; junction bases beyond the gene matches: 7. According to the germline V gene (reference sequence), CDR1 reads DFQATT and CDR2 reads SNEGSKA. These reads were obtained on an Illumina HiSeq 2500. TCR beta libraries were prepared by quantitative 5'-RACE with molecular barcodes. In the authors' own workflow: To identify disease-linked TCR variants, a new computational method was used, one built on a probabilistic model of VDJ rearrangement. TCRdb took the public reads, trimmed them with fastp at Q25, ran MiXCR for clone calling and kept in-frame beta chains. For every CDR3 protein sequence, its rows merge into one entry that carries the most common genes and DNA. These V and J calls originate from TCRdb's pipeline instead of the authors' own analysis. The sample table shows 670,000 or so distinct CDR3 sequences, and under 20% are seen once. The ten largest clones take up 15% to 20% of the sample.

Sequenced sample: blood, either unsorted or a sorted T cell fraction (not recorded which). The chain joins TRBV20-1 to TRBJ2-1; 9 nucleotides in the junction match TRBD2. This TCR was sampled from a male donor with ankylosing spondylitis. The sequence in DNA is TGCAGTGCTAGAGTATTGACTAGCGGAGGCAATGAGCAGTTCTTC. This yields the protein CSARVLTSGGNEQFF.